Following are 15 T cell receptor beta chains from one sample sequenced in a study of identifying expanded T cells in peripheral blood (dated by TCRdb to about 2019). Libraries were prepared through the immunoSEQ multiplex PCR assay. The source is immuneACCESS, and TCRdb retained only in-frame sequences with V and J called. Part of the clones is not carried over; for the studies checked, unresolved V genes explain less than half of this, and the remainder is unexplained. The sample profile shows about 94,000 clones; nearly 90% of them were found once. Approximately 5% of the sample rests with the top ten. The sample taken for sequencing was blood. These receptors all come from a person aged 18 to 70 in good health.

The J gene is TRBJ2-7, the V gene TRBV4-2; 8 nucleotides match TRBD2. CDR3 length: 15 amino acids. Germline CDR1 LGHNA, CDR2 YNFKEQ. V dropped 1 base and J dropped 2; count of bases not matched to a gene: 4. The CDR3 sequence: CASSQGTSRTYEQYF. As DNA, the CDR3 is TGTGCCAGCAGCCAAGGGACTAGCCGGACCTACGAGCAGTACTTC.

The V gene is TRBV19, the J gene TRBJ1-4, with D uncertain. Trimming left V 5 bases short and J 2 bases short, with 15 bases between. The CDR3 runs 16 residues. Germline CDR1 and CDR2: LNHDA and SQIVND (reference sequence). The CDR3 protein is CASSPSTILTNEKLFF. The CDR3 nucleotides are TGTGCCAGTAGTCCATCGACAATCTTGACTAATGAAAAACTGTTTTTT.

The J gene is TRBJ1-1, the V gene TRBV10-3; D not resolved. This CDR3 is 13 amino acids long. Germline CDR1 ENHRY, CDR2 SYGVKD. V was cut by 4 bases and J by 1 base, with 7 bases left in between. CDR3 coding DNA: TGTGCCATCAGTGTTCGGGGGAACACTGAAGCTTTCTTT. Translating gives CAISVRGNTEAFF.

V is TRBV2 and J is TRBJ2-3, with D tentatively TRBD1 (6 bases). Germline assignment: CDR1 SNHLY and CDR2 FYNNEI. This CDR3 region has 16 residues. Deletions cut 4 bases from V and 0 bases from J, with 14 bases between. This CDR3 reads CASSGPARGSTDTQYF. In DNA, the CDR3 is TGTGCCAGCAGTGGCCCCGCCAGGGGTAGCACAGATACGCAGTATTTT.

The chain uses TRBV5-4 and TRBJ2-7, with 10 bases matching TRBD2. This CDR3 region has 16 residues. CDR1 is SGHNT, CDR2 YYREEE, per germline (reference sequence). Unmatched junction bases numbered 7, after V lost 0 bases and J lost 4 bases. The DNA of the CDR3 is TGTGCCAGCAGCTTGGGGGGGCTAGCGGGAGTTTACGAGCAGTACTTC. Encoded protein: CASSLGGLAGVYEQYF.

This chain links TRBV27 with TRBJ2-7, with D unclear. V lost 6 bases and J 7 bases, leaving 19 bases between the germline ends. The CDR3 covers 14 residues. Germline CDR1 MNHEY, CDR2 SMNVEV (reference sequence). The CDR3 DNA reads TGTGCCAGCAGCACCCTCGGTTTAGTGGGTGAGCAGTACTTC. The encoded protein is CASSTLGLVGEQYF.

The chain links TRBV5-1 to TRBJ1-6; no clear D. Germline-derived CDR1 and CDR2 are SGHRS and YFSETQ. Deletions cut 2 bases from V and 7 bases from J, with 13 bases between. The length of the CDR3 is 15 residues. CDR3 bases: TGCGCCAGCAGCTTACGAGGGTTAGGAAATTCACCCCTCCACTTT. It translates to CASSLRGLGNSPLHF.

The CDR3 protein is CASSMRDRDGYTF. Here the CDR3 DNA reads TGTGCCAGTAGTATGCGGGACAGGGATGGCTACACCTTC. The chain couples TRBV19 to TRBJ1-2, with TRBD1 identical over 9 bases. Germline V gene sequence: CDR1 LNHDA, CDR2 SQIVND (reference sequence). Trimming cost V 3 bases and J 6 bases; bases outside gene matches: 2. The CDR3 spans 13 residues.

The chain employs TRBV10-3 and TRBJ2-7; D is ambiguous. This CDR3 has 14 amino acids. Germline assignment: CDR1 ENHRY and CDR2 SYGVKD. The V and J ends lost 3 bases and 2 bases respectively, with 11 bases between them. DNA of the CDR3: TGTGCCATCAGTGAATCCACACACACCTACGAGCAGTACTTC. Its translation: CAISESTHTYEQYF.

This sequence joins TRBV19 and TRBJ2-7; 7 bases map to TRBD1. The CDR3 is made up of 15 amino acids. Germline V gene lookup returns CDR1 LNHDA and CDR2 SQIVND (reference sequence). V gave up 4 bases and J gave up 0 bases; unmatched junction bases: 6. The CDR3 bases are TGTGCCAGTAGTAAGTGGGGGACAGTCTCCTACGAGCAGTACTTC. Its translation: CASSKWGTVSYEQYF.

The chain recombines TRBV5-1 with TRBJ2-2; possibly TRBD2 for D (6 bases). CDR3 size: 16 residues. Between the trimmed V and J ends, which lost 2 bases and 0 bases, there was a span of 11 bases. Germline values: CDR1 SGHRS, CDR2 YFSETQ. For the CDR3, the DNA is TGCGCCAGCAGCTTAAGGGGCGGGGCGAACACCGGGGAGCTGTTTTTT. Amino acid sequence: CASSLRGGANTGELFF. Complete variable domain (other parts from reference TRBV5-1 and TRBJ2-2): KAGVTQTPRYLIKTRGQQVTLSCSPISGHRSVSWYQQTPGQGLQFLFEYFSETQRNKGNFPGRFSGRQFSNSRSEMNVSTLELGDSALYLCASSLRGGANTGELFFGEGSRLTVL.

The V call is TRBV25-1, the J call TRBJ1-6; 9 nucleotides align to TRBD1. With V trimmed by 6 bases and J by 5 bases, 2 bases remained unmatched. Germline-derived CDR1 and CDR2 are MGHDK and SYGVNS. The CDR3 is made up of 14 amino acids. This CDR3 reads CASRGQGDNSPLHF. The CDR3 DNA sequence: TGTGCCAGCAGGGGACAGGGAGATAATTCACCCCTCCACTTT. The full variable domain, its missing parts supplied by reference TRBV25-1 and TRBJ1-6, is EADIYQTPRYLVIGTGKKITLECSQTMGHDKMYWYQQDPGMELHLIHYSYGVNSTEKGDLSSESTVSRIRTEHFPLTLESARPSHTSQYLCASRGQGDNSPLHFGNGTRLTVT.

The chain is built from TRBV27 and TRBJ2-7; perhaps TRBD1 as D (6 bases). This CDR3 has 16 amino acids. Trimming shortened V by 2 bases and J by 0 bases, and 14 bases separated the two germline ends. Per germline, CDR1 MNHEY and CDR2 SMNVEV (reference sequence). DNA for the CDR3: TGTGCCAGCAGTTTAACCTACAGGGACATCTCCTACGAGCAGTACTTC. Translated: CASSLTYRDISYEQYF.

The chain joins TRBV5-4 to TRBJ2-7, with D unresolved. Germline V gives CDR1 SGHNT, CDR2 YYREEE (reference sequence). Deletions cut 0 bases from V and 0 bases from J, with 10 bases between. The CDR3 runs 15 residues. CDR3 region: CASSLVSRGSYEQYF. Written as DNA, the CDR3 is TGTGCCAGCAGCTTGGTTTCCCGTGGCTCCTACGAGCAGTACTTC. The entire variable domain, with the rest obtained from reference TRBV5-4 and TRBJ2-7, is as follows: ETGVTQSPTHLIKTRGQQVTLRCSSQSGHNTVSWYQQALGQGPQFIFQYYREEENGRGNFPPRFSGLQFPNYSSELNVNALELDDSALYLCASSLVSRGSYEQYFGPGTRLTVT.

This chain connects TRBV12-5 to TRBJ2-2, with 10 bases aligning to TRBD2. The V and J ends lost 5 bases and 6 bases, in that order; junction bases with no gene match: 15. Germline CDR1 and CDR2: LGHNT and FRNRAP. The CDR3 extends over 18 amino acids. The CDR3 region is CASGPLAGEGKEAGELFF. In nucleotides, the CDR3 is TGTGCTAGTGGTCCCCTAGCGGGAGAGGGAAAGGAAGCCGGGGAGCTGTTTTTT.